The clone carrying this TCR beta chain was observed at least ten times. Its specificity is unknown. This CDR3 comprises 15 residues. The V gene lost 10 bases and the J gene lost 3 bases, with 20 bases spanning the gap. From RNA transcripts, TCR beta CDR3 regions were amplified. A first-round RT-PCR of the TCR CDR3 used the HTBI primer set. One entry per CDR3 protein, called by TCRdb with MiXCR from the multiplex PCR reads. The sample shows about half a million distinct CDR3 sequences, just under 20% of them seen only once. Fresh 10 ml peripheral blood yielded PBMCs. This specimen belongs to a study of T cells in Graves' hyperthyroidism and ophthalmopathy. Findings of the study overall: Ophthalmopathy was separated from stable hyperthyroidism by a 13 V-J model.

This rearrangement joins TRBV12-3 or TRBV12-4 to TRBJ2-3; the D gene is possibly TRBD2 (6 bases). Material: blood. This TCR came from a man aged 40-55 years with Graves' ophthalmopathy. CDR3 in amino acids: CATHPVSRGTDTQYF. The CDR3 nucleotides are TGTGCCACCCACCCGGTCAGTCGGGGGACAGATACGCAGTATTTT.